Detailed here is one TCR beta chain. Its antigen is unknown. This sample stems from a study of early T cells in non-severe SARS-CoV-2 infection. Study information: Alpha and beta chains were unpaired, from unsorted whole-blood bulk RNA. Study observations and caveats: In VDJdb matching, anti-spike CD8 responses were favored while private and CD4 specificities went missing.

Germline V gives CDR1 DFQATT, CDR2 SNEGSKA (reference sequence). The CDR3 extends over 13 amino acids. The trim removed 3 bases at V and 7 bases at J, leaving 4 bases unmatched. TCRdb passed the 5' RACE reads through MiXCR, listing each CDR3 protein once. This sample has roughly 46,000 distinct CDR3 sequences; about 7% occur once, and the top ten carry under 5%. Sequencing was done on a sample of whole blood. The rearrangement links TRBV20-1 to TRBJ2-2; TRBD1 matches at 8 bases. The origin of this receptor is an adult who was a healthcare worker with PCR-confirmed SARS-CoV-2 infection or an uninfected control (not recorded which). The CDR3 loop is CSARDRDIGELFF. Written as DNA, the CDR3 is TGCAGTGCTAGGGACAGGGACATCGGGGAGCTGTTTTTT.